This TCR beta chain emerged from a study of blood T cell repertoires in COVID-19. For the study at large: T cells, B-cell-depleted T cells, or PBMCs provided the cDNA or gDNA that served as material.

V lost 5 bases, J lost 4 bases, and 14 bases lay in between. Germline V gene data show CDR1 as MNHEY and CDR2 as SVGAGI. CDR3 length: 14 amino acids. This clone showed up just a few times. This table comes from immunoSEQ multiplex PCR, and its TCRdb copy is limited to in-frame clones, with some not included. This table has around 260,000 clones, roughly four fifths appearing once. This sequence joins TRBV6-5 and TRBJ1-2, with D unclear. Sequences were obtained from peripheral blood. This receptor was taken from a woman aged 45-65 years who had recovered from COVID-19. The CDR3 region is CASSQPGSIYGYTF. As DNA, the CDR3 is TGTGCCAGCAGTCAGCCCGGGAGCATCTATGGCTACACCTTC.